The clone carrying this T cell receptor (beta chain) has a handful of counts. Its antigen is not identified. From the PCR reads, TCRdb called clonotypes with MiXCR, one entry per CDR3 protein. Here the sample spans around 8,000 distinct CDR3 sequences, around a third being singletons. This record belongs to a study of molecular identifiers for immune sequencing clone quantification. Findings and caveats of the study: Whereas clones above 20 RNA copies held under 1% of naive-cell molecules, they held over 98% of effector molecules.

Germline V lookup: CDR1 LGHDT, CDR2 YNNKEL (reference sequence). The CDR3 totals 17 residues. Between the trimmed V and J ends, which lost 2 bases and 4 bases, there was a span of 17 bases. What was sequenced was naive CD8+ T cells from blood, with Jurkat cell RNA spiked in. Regarding subset: FACS-sorted CD8+CD4-CCR7+CD45RA+ naive T cells. This sequence originates from a human donor in good health. Some libraries in this study had Jurkat cell RNA spiked in. The chain employs TRBV3-1 and TRBJ2-2; the D gene could be TRBD1 or TRBD2 (5 bases each). CDR3 nucleotide sequence: TGTGCCAGCAGCCAACCTGCCGGGGCGTCGCTCACCGGGGAGCTGTTTTTT. Translated, it gives CASSQPAGASLTGELFF. The full variable domain, rest sourced from reference TRBV3-1 and TRBJ2-2, is DTAVSQTPKYLVTQMGNDKSIKCEQNLGHDTMYWYKQDSKKFLKIMFSYNNKELIINETVPNRFSPKSPDKAHLNLHINSLELGDSAVYFCASSQPAGASLTGELFFGEGSRLTVL.